This T cell receptor (beta chain) was recorded in a study of cytomegalovirus exposure and HLA in healthy donors. PCR amplification relied on 60 Vbeta primers (plus 13 Jbeta primers). Profiled with immunoSEQ multiplex PCR; TCRdb holds only in-frame clones, not every one. In the table there are about 130,000 clones, just under 80% of which are singletons. The V gene lost 3 bases and the J gene lost 4 bases, with 10 bases spanning the gap. Germline CDR1 is SQVTM and CDR2 is ANQGSEA. The CDR3 loop spans 13 amino acids. Input material: PBMCs. This receptor was obtained from a woman in her 40s in good health and CMV-seronegative. The V and J genes are TRBV29-1 and TRBJ2-1; possible D gene TRBD2, 6 bases. CDR3 protein: CSVDGLPYNEQFF. CDR3 bases: TGCAGCGTTGATGGACTACCTTACAATGAGCAGTTCTTC.